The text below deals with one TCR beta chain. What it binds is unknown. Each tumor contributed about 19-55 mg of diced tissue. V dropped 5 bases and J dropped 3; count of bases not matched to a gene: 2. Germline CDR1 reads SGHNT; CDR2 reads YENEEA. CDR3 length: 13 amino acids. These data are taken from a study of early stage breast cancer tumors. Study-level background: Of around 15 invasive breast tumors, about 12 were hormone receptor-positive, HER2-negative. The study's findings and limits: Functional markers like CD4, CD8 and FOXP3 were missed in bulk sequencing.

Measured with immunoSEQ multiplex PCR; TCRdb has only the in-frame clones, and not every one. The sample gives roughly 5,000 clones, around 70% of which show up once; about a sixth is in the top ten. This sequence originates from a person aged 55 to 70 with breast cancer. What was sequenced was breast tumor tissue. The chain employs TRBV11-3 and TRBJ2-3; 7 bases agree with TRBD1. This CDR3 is CASSMTGTDTQYF. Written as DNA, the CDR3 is TGTGCCAGCAGCATGACAGGGACAGATACGCAGTATTTT.